The 29 T cell receptor beta chains below all came from one sample that was sequenced in a study of blood T cell repertoires in COVID-19. Clones were read by immunoSEQ multiplex PCR, and TCRdb kept only the in-frame ones, dropping some. The sample lists 250,000 to 300,000 clones, about nine tenths seen once, with approximately 1.6% in the top ten. Sequenced sample: peripheral blood. Receptors were obtained from a woman between 40 and 50 years old who had recovered from COVID-19.

V gene TRBV7-9 combines with J gene TRBJ1-2; a possible D gene is TRBD1 (5 bases). The germline V gene has CDR1 SEHNR and CDR2 FQNEAQ (reference sequence). The CDR3 is 13 residues long. With 2 bases removed from V and 7 bases from J, the gap between germline ends came to 11 bases. CDR3 residues: CASSLRGTGGYTF. CDR3 in DNA: TGTGCCAGCAGCTTACGGGGGACTGGTGGCTACACCTTC.

The chain employs TRBV5-1 and TRBJ2-3, with TRBD1 matching 7 bases. CDR3 length: 15 residues. Germline CDR1 and CDR2: SGHRS and YFSETQ. V shed 4 bases and J 3 bases; nucleotides not matched to a gene: 8. The CDR3 here is CASSAGTARTDTQYF. CDR3 DNA: TGCGCCAGCAGCGCCGGGACAGCCCGGACAGATACGCAGTATTTT.

The chain has TRBV9 and TRBJ1-4; perhaps TRBD1 as D (5 bases). This CDR3 has 14 amino acids. V dropped 0 bases and J dropped 3 bases, with 6 bases sitting between them. Germline lookup yields CDR1 SGDLS and CDR2 YYNGEE. The DNA of the CDR3 is TGTGCCAGCAGCGTAGCGGGGGCTAATGAAAAACTGTTTTTT. It codes for CASSVAGANEKLFF.

The chain employs TRBV6-1 and TRBJ2-2; TRBD2 is a possible D gene (7 bases). Looked up from germline, CDR1 is MNHNS and CDR2 is SASEGT. V was cut by 6 bases and J by 7 bases, with 18 bases left in between. CDR3 length: 15 amino acids. The CDR3 reads CASRRTGGRVGELFF. DNA of the CDR3: TGTGCCAGCAGGAGAACCGGGGGGCGGGTCGGGGAGCTGTTTTTT.

This chain uses TRBV9 with TRBJ1-1; D is ambiguous. The ends were cut back, 0 bases at V and 3 bases at J, with 9 bases in the middle. Germline lookup yields CDR1 SGDLS and CDR2 YYNGEE. The CDR3 has 14 residues. The CDR3 sequence: CASSVASGDTEAFF. In DNA, the CDR3 is TGTGCCAGCAGCGTAGCGTCGGGAGACACTGAAGCTTTCTTT.

This clone is a singleton in its sample. The V and J genes are TRBV5-1 and TRBJ2-1, with D possibly being TRBD2 (6 bases). CDR1 is SGHRS, CDR2 YFSETQ, per germline. The CDR3 covers 17 residues. Trimming left V 3 bases short and J 6 bases short, with 22 bases between. The CDR3 DNA is TGCGCCAGCAGCTGGGTTCAGGGCAGGGAGGTCCTCAATGAGCAGTTCTTC. Its translation is CASSWVQGREVLNEQFF.

This chain uses TRBV30 with TRBJ2-1; no clear D gene. V shed 3 bases and J shed 0 bases, with 6 bases lying between them. The CDR3 totals 13 residues. From germline, CDR1 is GTSNPN and CDR2 SVGIG (reference sequence). CDR3 sequence reads: CAWRASSYNEQFF. DNA for the CDR3: TGTGCCTGGAGGGCCAGCTCCTACAATGAGCAGTTCTTC.

The chain is built from TRBV13 and TRBJ1-2; D perhaps matches TRBD1 (6 bases). This CDR3 contains 15 residues. Germline V gene lookup returns CDR1 PRHDT and CDR2 FYEKMQ (reference sequence). V gave up 3 bases and J gave up 1 base, with 12 bases separating them. The CDR3 DNA reads TGTGCCAGCAGCTTGGGGGCTCAGTTTAACTATGGCTACACCTTC. Amino acids: CASSLGAQFNYGYTF.

The chain employs TRBV30 and TRBJ2-7; TRBD2 matches at 7 bases. The CDR3 length is 14 residues. The trim removed 1 base at V and 5 bases at J, leaving 8 bases unmatched. The germline CDR1 and CDR2 sequences are GTSNPN and SVGIG (reference sequence). The DNA for the CDR3 is TGTGCCTGGAGTGCCCGTGGGGGGGGGAACGAGCAGTACTTC. Translation gives CAWSARGGGNEQYF. The full variable domain, rest sourced from reference TRBV30 and TRBJ2-7, is SQTIHQWPATLVQPVGSPLSLECTVEGTSNPNLYWYRQAAGRGLQLLFYSVGIGQISSEVPQNLSASRPQDRQFILSSKKLLLSDSGFYLCAWSARGGGNEQYFGPGTRLTVT.

This clone was observed a few times. The gene calls are TRBV7-8 and TRBJ1-1; 8 nucleotides agree with TRBD1. The junction had 5 bases not matched to a gene; V was cut back by 3 bases and J by 5 bases. The CDR3 covers 14 residues. Germline values: CDR1 SGHVS, CDR2 FQNEAQ. The DNA for the CDR3 is TGTGCCAGCAGCTTCGGACAGGGTGTGACTGAAGCTTTCTTT. This translates into CASSFGQGVTEAFF.

The chain joins TRBV19 to TRBJ2-1, with D perhaps TRBD1 (5 bases). The CDR3 is made up of 14 amino acids. Trimming shortened V by 10 bases and J by 2 bases, and 15 bases separated the two germline ends. Germline lookup yields CDR1 LNHDA and CDR2 SQIVND (reference sequence). This CDR3 is CATRNGATYNEQFF. CDR3 nucleotide sequence: TGTGCCACCCGTAATGGGGCGACCTACAATGAGCAGTTCTTC.

The chain recombines TRBV11-2 with TRBJ1-6; D is undetermined. V shed 1 base and J shed 10 bases, with 14 bases lying between them. This CDR3 is built from 15 residues. Germline lookup yields CDR1 SGHAT and CDR2 FQNNGV. CDR3 region: CASSLGGVSGSPLHF. For the CDR3, the DNA is TGTGCCAGCAGCTTAGGTGGGGTTTCGGGATCACCCCTCCACTTT. The full variable domain, in which reference TRBV11-2 and TRBJ1-6 provide the parts outside the CDR3, is EAGVAQSPRYKIIEKRQSVAFWCNPISGHATLYWYQQILGQGPKLLIQFQNNGVVDDSQLPKDRFSAERLKGVDSTLKIQPAKLEDSAVYLCASSLGGVSGSPLHFGNGTRLTVT.

The rearrangement links TRBV6-5 to TRBJ1-5; D remains ambiguous. The length of the CDR3 is 13 residues. V was shortened by 3 bases and J by 4 bases, with 7 bases between the two germline ends. Germline V CDR1 and CDR2: MNHEY, SVGAGI. CDR3 sequence: CASSYEGNQPQHF. Written as DNA, the CDR3 is TGTGCCAGCAGTTATGAGGGTAATCAGCCCCAGCATTTT.

The J gene is TRBJ2-5, the V gene TRBV5-1; D might be TRBD1 (5 bases). Trimming removed 5 bases at V and 2 bases at J, with 13 bases between. CDR3 size: 14 residues. Germline V gene data show CDR1 as SGHRS and CDR2 as YFSETQ. CDR3 coding DNA: TGCGCCAGCAGAGGGGTCGGCAGTCAAGAGACCCAGTACTTC. Translated: CASRGVGSQETQYF.

This rearrangement joins TRBV3-1 (or the pseudogene TRBV3-2) to TRBJ2-5, with D perhaps matching TRBD2 (6 bases). This CDR3 comprises 18 residues. Germline CDR1 reads LGHDT; CDR2 reads YNNKEL (reference sequence). The ends were cut back, 3 bases at V and 1 base at J, with 21 bases in the middle. CDR3 bases: TGTGCCAGCAGCCACACCCCGATGGGACTGACAGTCCAAGAGACCCAGTACTTC. It translates to CASSHTPMGLTVQETQYF.

CDR3 sequence (DNA): TGTGCCTGGAGTCCATTAGATACGCAGTATTTT. Protein sequence: CAWSPLDTQYF. The V call is TRBV30, the J call TRBJ2-3; D is unresolved. CDR1 GTSNPN and CDR2 SVGIG come from the germline V gene (reference sequence). The CDR3 runs 11 residues. Trimming removed 2 bases at V and 5 bases at J, with 5 bases between.

The chain couples TRBV15 to TRBJ1-1; 9 bases agree with TRBD1. From germline, CDR1 is LNHNV and CDR2 YYDKDF (reference sequence). The CDR3 sequence is 13 residues long. The V gene end was trimmed by 2 bases and the J gene end by 10 bases; junction bases not matched to a gene: 5. CDR3 residues: CATSRRDREAAFF. The CDR3 region has the DNA TGTGCCACCAGCAGAAGGGACAGGGAAGCAGCTTTCTTT.

The V and J genes are TRBV3-1 (or the pseudogene TRBV3-2) and TRBJ2-6; TRBD2 matches 7 bases. The CDR3 is made up of 13 amino acids. V shed 10 bases, J shed 2 bases, and the junction held 2 bases outside the gene matches. The germline gives CDR1 LGHDT, CDR2 YNNKEL (reference sequence). The CDR3 loop reads CATRGAGANVLTF. The CDR3 DNA follows: TGTGCCACTCGGGGGGCTGGGGCCAACGTCCTGACTTTC.

This clone was found once. The chain uses TRBV18 and TRBJ1-5; 7 positions agree with TRBD1. V was clipped by 4 bases and J by 2 bases; unmatched bases: 5. Germline-derived CDR1 and CDR2 are KGHSH and LQKENI. The CDR3 consists of 15 residues. CDR3 protein: CASSQIGTGNQPQHF. The CDR3 DNA follows: TGTGCCAGCTCACAAATAGGGACAGGCAATCAGCCCCAGCATTTT.

The CDR3 DNA follows: TGTGCCAGTAGTATAGATCCGATAGGGGAAAGGTGGACAGATACGCAGTATTTT. It yields the protein CASSIDPIGERWTDTQYF. The chain couples TRBV19 to TRBJ2-3, with TRBD1 as a possible D gene (5 bases). CDR1 and CDR2 from the germline V gene are LNHDA and SQIVND (reference sequence). This CDR3 is 18 amino acids long. V lost 0 bases and J 3 bases, leaving 19 bases between the germline ends.

This chain connects TRBV13 to TRBJ2-1; TRBD1 matches at 7 bases. With V trimmed by 5 bases and J by 5 bases, 0 bases remained unmatched. The CDR3 has 12 residues. The germline V gene has CDR1 PRHDT and CDR2 FYEKMQ (reference sequence). The CDR3 DNA reads TGTGCCAGCAGCGGACAGGACAATGAGCAGTTCTTC. Its translation is CASSGQDNEQFF.

This chain joins TRBV18 and TRBJ1-5, with 8 nucleotides matching TRBD1. Trimming cost V 3 bases and J 2 bases; bases outside gene matches: 12. The germline gives CDR1 KGHSH, CDR2 LQKENI. This CDR3 region has 18 residues. CDR3 in DNA: TGTGCCAGCTCACCGACGGAGACAGGGGTTATGGGCAATCAGCCCCAGCATTTT. Translation: CASSPTETGVMGNQPQHF.

V and J are TRBV5-6 and TRBJ2-1; D possibly corresponds to TRBD2 (5 bases). Trimming took 2 bases from V and 10 from J, leaving 19 bases between them. The CDR3 consists of 15 residues. CDR1 and CDR2 (germline): SGHDT, YYEEEE. CDR3 protein: CASSFPRAWQGEQFF. The CDR3 nucleotides are TGTGCCAGCAGCTTCCCGAGGGCGTGGCAAGGGGAGCAGTTCTTC.

This chain connects TRBV24-1 to TRBJ2-2; 7 nucleotides align to TRBD1. This CDR3 contains 16 residues. Germline lookup yields CDR1 KGHDR and CDR2 SFDVKD. Trimming took 3 bases from V and 3 from J; bases not matched to a gene: 6. CDR3 residues: CATSDARQGDTGELFF. The CDR3 DNA is TGTGCCACCAGTGATGCCCGACAGGGAGACACCGGGGAGCTGTTTTTT.

J is TRBJ1-5 and V is TRBV24-1; D possibly corresponds to TRBD1 (5 bases). There are 14 residues in the CDR3. Germline CDR1 and CDR2: KGHDR and SFDVKD. V shed 6 bases and J shed 5 bases, with 13 bases lying between them. CDR3 region: CATSSGATDQPQHF. As DNA, the CDR3 is TGTGCCACCAGTAGTGGGGCTACAGATCAGCCCCAGCATTTT.

J is TRBJ2-7 and V is TRBV6-6; D perhaps matches TRBD1 (6 bases). The CDR3 contains 11 residues. The V gene lost 6 bases and the J gene lost 6 bases, with 9 bases spanning the gap. CDR1 is MNHNY and CDR2 is SVGAGI in the germline V gene (reference sequence). Here the CDR3 DNA reads TGTGCCAGCAGAAAAGGGGGCGAGCAGTACTTC. Translated, it gives CASRKGGEQYF.

The chain links TRBV10-3 to TRBJ2-3; TRBD2 matches at 8 bases. V was clipped by 0 bases and J by 2 bases; unmatched bases: 4. Per germline, CDR1 ENHRY and CDR2 SYGVKD. The CDR3 runs 16 residues. CDR3 in DNA: TGTGCCATCAGTGAGTCACAGCGGGGGAACACAGATACGCAGTATTTT. Its translation: CAISESQRGNTDTQYF.

The genes are TRBV2 and TRBJ1-6; D might be TRBD1 (5 bases). CDR1 SNHLY and CDR2 FYNNEI come from the germline V gene. The CDR3 totals 12 residues. Trimming took off 5 bases at V and 10 bases at J, with 9 bases between the two ends. CDR3 sequence reads: CASSNKGSPLHF. CDR3 coding DNA: TGTGCCAGCAGTAACAAGGGGTCACCCCTCCACTTT.

This chain links TRBV13 with TRBJ1-1; D gene ambiguous. The germline V gene has CDR1 PRHDT and CDR2 FYEKMQ (reference sequence). The CDR3 runs to 11 residues. V was cut by 1 base and J by 7 bases, with 4 bases left in between. CDR3 bases: TGTGCCAGCAGCTTAGCCGTTGAAGCTTTCTTT. This sequence encodes CASSLAVEAFF.